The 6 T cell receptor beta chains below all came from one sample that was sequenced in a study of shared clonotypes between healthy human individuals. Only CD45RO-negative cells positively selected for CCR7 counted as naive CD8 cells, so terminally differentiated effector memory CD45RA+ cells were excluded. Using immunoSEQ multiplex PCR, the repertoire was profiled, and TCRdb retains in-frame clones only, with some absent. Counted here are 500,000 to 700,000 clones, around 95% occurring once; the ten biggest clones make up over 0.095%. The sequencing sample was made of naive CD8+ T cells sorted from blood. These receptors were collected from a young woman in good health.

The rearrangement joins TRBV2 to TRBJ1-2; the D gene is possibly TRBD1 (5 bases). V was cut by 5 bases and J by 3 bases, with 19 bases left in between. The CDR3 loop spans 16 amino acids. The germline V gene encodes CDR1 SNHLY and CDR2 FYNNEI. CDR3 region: CASSLEDQGSYYGYTF. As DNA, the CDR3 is TGTGCCAGCAGTCTTGAGGATCAGGGCTCATACTATGGCTACACCTTC.

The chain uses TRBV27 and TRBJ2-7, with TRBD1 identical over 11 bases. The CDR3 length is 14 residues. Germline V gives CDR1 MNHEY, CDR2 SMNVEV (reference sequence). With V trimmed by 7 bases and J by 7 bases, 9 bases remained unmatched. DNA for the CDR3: TGTGCCAGCAAAGTTGGACAGGGGGCGAGGGAGCAGTACTTC. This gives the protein CASKVGQGAREQYF.

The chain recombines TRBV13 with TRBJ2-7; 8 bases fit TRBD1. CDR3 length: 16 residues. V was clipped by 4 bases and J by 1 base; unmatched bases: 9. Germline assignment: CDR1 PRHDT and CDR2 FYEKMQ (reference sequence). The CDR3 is CASSSRGGQESYEQYF. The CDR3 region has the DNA TGTGCCAGCAGCTCCCGTGGGGGACAGGAGTCCTACGAGCAGTACTTC.

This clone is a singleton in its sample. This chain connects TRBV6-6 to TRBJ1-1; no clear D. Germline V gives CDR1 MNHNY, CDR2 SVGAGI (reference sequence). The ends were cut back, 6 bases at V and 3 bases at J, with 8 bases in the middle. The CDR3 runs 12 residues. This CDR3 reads CASSPIDTEAFF. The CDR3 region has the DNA TGTGCCAGCAGCCCCATAGACACTGAAGCTTTCTTT.

CDR3: CASSLFQGTANYGYTF. In nucleotides, the CDR3 is TGTGCCAGCAGCTTGTTTCAGGGGACTGCTAACTATGGCTACACCTTC. The rearrangement uses TRBV5-5 and TRBJ1-2; a possible D gene is TRBD1 (6 bases). Looked up from germline, CDR1 is SGHKS and CDR2 is YYEKEE (reference sequence). The CDR3 runs to 16 residues. The V gene lost 1 base and the J gene lost 0 bases, with 13 bases spanning the gap.

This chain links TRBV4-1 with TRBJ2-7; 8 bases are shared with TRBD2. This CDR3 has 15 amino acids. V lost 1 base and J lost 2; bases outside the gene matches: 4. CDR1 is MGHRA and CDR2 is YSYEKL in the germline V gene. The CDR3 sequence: CASSQVPGLAYEQYF. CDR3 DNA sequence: TGCGCCAGCAGCCAAGTCCCGGGACTAGCCTACGAGCAGTACTTC.